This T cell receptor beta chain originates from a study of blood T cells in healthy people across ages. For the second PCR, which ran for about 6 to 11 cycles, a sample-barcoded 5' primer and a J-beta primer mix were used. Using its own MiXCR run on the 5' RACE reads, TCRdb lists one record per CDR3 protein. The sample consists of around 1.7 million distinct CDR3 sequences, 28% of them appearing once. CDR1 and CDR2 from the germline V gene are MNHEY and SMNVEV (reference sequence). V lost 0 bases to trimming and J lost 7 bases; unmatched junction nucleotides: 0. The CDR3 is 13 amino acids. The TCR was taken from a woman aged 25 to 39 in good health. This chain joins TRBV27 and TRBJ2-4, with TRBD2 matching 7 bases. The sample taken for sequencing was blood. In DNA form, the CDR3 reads TGTGCCAGCAGTTTATCTAGCGGGAACATTCAGTACTTC. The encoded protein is CASSLSSGNIQYF.